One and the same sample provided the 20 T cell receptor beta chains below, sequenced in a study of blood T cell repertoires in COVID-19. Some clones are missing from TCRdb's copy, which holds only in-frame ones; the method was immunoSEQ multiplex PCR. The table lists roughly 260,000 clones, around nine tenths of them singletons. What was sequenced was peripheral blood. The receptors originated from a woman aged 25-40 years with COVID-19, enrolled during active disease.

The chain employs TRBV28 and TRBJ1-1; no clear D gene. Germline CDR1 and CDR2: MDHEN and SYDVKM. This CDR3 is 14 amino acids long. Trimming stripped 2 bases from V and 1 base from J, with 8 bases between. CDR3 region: CASSLIAGNTEAFF. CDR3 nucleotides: TGTGCCAGCAGTTTAATAGCGGGGAACACTGAAGCTTTCTTT. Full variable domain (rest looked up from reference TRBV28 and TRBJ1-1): DVKVTQSSRYLVKRTGEKVFLECVQDMDHENMFWYRQDPGLGLRLIYFSYDVKMKEKGDIPEGYSVSREKKERFSLILESASTNQTSMYLCASSLIAGNTEAFFGQGTRLTVV.

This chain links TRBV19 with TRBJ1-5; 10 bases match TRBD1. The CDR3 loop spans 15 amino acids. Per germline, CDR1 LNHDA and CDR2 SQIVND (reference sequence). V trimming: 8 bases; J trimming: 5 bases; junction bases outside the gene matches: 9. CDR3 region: CASRGQGNVDQPQHF. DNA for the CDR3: TGTGCCAGTCGGGGACAGGGGAACGTCGATCAGCCCCAGCATTTT.

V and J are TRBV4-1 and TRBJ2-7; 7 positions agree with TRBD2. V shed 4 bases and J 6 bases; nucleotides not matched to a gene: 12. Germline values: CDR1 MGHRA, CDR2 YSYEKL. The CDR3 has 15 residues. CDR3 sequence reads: CASSPRPGLPLEQYF. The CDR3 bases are TGCGCCAGCAGCCCCCGCCCGGGACTACCCCTCGAGCAGTACTTC.

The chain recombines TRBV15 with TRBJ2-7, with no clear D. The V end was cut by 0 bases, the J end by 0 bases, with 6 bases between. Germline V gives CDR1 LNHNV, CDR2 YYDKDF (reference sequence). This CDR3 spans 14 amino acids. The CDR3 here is CATSRDFSSYEQYF. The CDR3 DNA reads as TGTGCCACCAGCAGAGATTTCAGCTCCTACGAGCAGTACTTC.

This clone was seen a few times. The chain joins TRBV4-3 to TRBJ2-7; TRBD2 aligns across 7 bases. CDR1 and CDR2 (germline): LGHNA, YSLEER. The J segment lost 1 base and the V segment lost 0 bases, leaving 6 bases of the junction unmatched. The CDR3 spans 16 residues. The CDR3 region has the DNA TGCGCCAGCAGCCAAGAAGTGACTAGCAGGTCCTACGAGCAGTACTTC. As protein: CASSQEVTSRSYEQYF.

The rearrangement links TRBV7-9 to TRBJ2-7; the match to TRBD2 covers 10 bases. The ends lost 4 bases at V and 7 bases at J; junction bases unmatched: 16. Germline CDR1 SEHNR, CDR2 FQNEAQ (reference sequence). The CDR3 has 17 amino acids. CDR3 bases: TGTGCCAGCAGCTCCCCCAAGGGGCTAGCGGGAGTTGGGGAGCAGTACTTC. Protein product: CASSSPKGLAGVGEQYF.

The CDR3 DNA reads TGTGCCAGCCGGGACAGATCCTACGAGCAGTACTTC. This translates into CASRDRSYEQYF. The chain has TRBV5-8 and TRBJ2-7, with 7 bases fitting TRBD1. Germline V CDR1 and CDR2: SGHTS, YDEGEE. CDR3 length equals 12 residues. V trimming: 7 bases; J trimming: 1 base; junction bases outside the gene matches: 2.

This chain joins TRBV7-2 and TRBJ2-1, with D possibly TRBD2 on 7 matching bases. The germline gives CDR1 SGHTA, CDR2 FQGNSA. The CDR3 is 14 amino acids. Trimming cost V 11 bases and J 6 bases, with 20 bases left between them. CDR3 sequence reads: CAGALGGGGNEQFF. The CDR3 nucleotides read TGTGCCGGCGCACTGGGGGGGGGCGGCAATGAGCAGTTCTTC.

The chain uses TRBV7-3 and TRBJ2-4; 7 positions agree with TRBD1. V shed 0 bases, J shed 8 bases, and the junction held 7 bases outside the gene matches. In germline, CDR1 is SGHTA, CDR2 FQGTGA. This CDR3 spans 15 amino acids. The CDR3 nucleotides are TGTGCCAGCAGCTTAACGCCCGGGCAGGGGGACATTCAGTACTTC. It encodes CASSLTPGQGDIQYF. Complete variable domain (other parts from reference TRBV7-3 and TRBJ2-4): GAGVSQTPSNKVTEKGKYVELRCDPISGHTALYWYRQSLGQGPEFLIYFQGTGAADDSGLPNDRFFAVRPEGSVSTLKIQRTERGDSAVYLCASSLTPGQGDIQYFGAGTRLSVL.

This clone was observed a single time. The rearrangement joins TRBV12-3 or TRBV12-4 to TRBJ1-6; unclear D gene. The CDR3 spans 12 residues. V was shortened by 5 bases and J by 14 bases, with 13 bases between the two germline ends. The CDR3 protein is CASSQSLGALHF. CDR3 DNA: TGTGCCAGCAGTCAATCTCTCGGGGCCCTCCACTTT.

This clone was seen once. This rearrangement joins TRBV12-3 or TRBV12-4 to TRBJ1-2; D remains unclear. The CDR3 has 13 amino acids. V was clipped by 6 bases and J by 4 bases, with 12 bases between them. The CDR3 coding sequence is TGTGCCAGCAGGGCAGACGGAGGCTATGGCTACACCTTC. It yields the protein CASRADGGYGYTF.

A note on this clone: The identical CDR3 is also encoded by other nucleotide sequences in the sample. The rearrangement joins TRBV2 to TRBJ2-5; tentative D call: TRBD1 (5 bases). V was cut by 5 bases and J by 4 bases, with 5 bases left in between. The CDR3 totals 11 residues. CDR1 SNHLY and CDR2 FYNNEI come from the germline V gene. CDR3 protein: CASSRGETQYF. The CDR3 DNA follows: TGTGCCAGCAGTAGGGGAGAGACCCAGTACTTC.

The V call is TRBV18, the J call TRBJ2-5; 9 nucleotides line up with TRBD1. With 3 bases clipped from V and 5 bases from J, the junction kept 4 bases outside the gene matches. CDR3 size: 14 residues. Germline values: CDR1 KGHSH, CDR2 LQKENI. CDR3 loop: CASSPGQGRETQYF. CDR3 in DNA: TGTGCCAGCTCACCTGGACAGGGGCGGGAGACCCAGTACTTC. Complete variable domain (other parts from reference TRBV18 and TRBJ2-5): NAGVMQNPRHLVRRRGQEARLRCSPMKGHSHVYWYRQLPEEGLKFMVYLQKENIIDESGMPKERFSAEFPKEGPSILRIQQVVRGDSAAYFCASSPGQGRETQYFGPGTRLLVL.

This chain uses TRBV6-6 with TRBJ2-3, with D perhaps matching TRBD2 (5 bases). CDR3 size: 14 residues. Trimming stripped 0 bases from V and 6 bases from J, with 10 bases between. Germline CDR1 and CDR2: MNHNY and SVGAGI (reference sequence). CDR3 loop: CASSYSSSWDTQYF. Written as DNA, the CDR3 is TGTGCCAGCAGTTACTCGTCTAGCTGGGATACGCAGTATTTT.

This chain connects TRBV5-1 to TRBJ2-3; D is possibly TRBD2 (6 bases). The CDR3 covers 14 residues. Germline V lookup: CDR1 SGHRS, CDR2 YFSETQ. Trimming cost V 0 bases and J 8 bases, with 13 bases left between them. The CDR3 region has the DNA TGCGCCAGCAGCTTGGTTGGGACTTCCGGTACGCAGTATTTT. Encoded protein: CASSLVGTSGTQYF.

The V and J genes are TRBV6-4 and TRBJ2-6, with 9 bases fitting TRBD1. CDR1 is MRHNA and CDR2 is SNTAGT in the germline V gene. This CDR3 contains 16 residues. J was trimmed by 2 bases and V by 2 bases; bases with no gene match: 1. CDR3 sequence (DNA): TGTGCCAGCAGTGACACAGGGGGCGCTGGGGCCAACGTCCTGACTTTC. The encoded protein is CASSDTGGAGANVLTF.

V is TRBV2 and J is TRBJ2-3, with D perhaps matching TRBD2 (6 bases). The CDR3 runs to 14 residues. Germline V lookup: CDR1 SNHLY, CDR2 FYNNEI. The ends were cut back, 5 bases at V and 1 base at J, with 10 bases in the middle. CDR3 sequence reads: CASSRGRGTDTQYF. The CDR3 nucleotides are TGTGCCAGCAGTCGGGGGAGAGGCACAGATACGCAGTATTTT.

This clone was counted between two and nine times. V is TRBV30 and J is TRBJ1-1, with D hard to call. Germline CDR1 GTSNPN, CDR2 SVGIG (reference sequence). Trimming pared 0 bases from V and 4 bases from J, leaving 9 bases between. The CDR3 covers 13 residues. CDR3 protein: CAWSVGGSTEAFF. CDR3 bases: TGTGCCTGGAGTGTTGGAGGTAGCACTGAAGCTTTCTTT.

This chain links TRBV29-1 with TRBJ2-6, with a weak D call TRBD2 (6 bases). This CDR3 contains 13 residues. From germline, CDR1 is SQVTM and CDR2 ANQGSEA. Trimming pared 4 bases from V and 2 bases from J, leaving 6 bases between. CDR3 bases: TGCAGCGTTGGGAGGGCTGGGGCCAACGTCCTGACTTTC. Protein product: CSVGRAGANVLTF.

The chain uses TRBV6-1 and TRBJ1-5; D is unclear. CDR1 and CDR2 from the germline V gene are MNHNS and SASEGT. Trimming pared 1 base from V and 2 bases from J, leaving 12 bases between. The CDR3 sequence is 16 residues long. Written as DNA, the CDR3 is TGTGCCAGCAGTGAAGTTTGGTTCGGGGGCAATCAGCCCCAGCATTTT. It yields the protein CASSEVWFGGNQPQHF.